The source of this T cell receptor beta chain is a study of HIV-infected patients and healthy controls. Study outcomes and limitations: The authors saw processing only sixteen HIV-infected individuals as a major limitation on generality.

This clonotype was detected ten times or more. Antigen specificity is unknown. The CDR3 spans 15 residues. V lost 3 bases, J lost 4 bases, and 15 bases lay in between. The germline V gene has CDR1 SGHNT and CDR2 YYREEE (reference sequence). cDNA was made from approximately 0.55 ug RNA using alpha and beta constant primers. Separate chain-specific third strand synthesis with multiplexing indices produced the alpha and beta libraries. One entry per CDR3 protein, called by TCRdb with MiXCR from the 5' RACE reads. The sample lists about 9,600 distinct CDR3 sequences; roughly 7% were seen once. All unsorted peripheral T cells were captured because whole blood was used without fractionation.

The material sequenced was blood, taken before antiretroviral therapy. The receptor was isolated from an adult with HIV infection. The gene calls are TRBV5-4 and TRBJ2-3; tentatively, D is TRBD1 (5 bases). The CDR3 DNA follows: TGTGCCAGCAGCTCCGGCCGACAGTTCCCAGATACGCAGTATTTT. Its translation is CASSSGRQFPDTQYF.